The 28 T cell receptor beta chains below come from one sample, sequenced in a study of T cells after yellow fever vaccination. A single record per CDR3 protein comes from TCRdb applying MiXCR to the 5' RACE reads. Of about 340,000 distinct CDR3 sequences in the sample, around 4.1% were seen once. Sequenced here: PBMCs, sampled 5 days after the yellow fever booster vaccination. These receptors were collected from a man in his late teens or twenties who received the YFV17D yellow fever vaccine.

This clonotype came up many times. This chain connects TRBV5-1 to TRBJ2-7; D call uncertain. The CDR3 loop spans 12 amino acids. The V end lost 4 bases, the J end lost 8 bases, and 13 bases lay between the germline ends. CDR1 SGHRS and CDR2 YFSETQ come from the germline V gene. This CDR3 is CASSLIPGQQYF. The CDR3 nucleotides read TGCGCCAGCAGCCTGATTCCGGGCCAGCAGTACTTC. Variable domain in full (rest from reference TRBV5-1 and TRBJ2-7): KAGVTQTPRYLIKTRGQQVTLSCSPISGHRSVSWYQQTPGQGLQFLFEYFSETQRNKGNFPGRFSGRQFSNSRSEMNVSTLELGDSALYLCASSLIPGQQYFGPGTRLTVT.

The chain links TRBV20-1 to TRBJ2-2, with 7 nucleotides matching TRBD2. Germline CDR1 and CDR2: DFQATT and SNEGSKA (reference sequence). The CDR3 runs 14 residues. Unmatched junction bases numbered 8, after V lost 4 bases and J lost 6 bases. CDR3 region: CSAIPPSGAGELFF. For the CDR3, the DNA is TGCAGTGCTATCCCCCCTAGCGGTGCCGGGGAGCTGTTTTTT.

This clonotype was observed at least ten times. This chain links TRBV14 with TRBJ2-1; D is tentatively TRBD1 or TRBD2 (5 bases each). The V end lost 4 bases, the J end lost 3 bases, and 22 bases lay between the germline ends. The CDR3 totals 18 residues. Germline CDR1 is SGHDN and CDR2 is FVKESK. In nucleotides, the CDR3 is TGTGCCAGCAGCCGAGATCCGGGACCCTTGTCCCTCTACAATGAGCAGTTCTTC. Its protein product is CASSRDPGPLSLYNEQFF.

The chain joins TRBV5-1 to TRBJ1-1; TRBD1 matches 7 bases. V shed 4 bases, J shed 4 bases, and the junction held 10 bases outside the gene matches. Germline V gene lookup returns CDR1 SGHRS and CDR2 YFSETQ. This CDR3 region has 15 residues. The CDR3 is CASSRFKGALTEAFF. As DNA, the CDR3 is TGCGCCAGCAGCCGGTTCAAGGGGGCGCTCACTGAAGCTTTCTTT.

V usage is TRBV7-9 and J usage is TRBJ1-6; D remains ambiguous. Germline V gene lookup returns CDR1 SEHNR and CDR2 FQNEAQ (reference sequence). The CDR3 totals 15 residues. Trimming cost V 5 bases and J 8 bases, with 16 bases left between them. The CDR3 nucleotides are TGTGCCAGCAGCCCCATGGGATCGGTAGATTCACCCCTCCACTTT. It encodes CASSPMGSVDSPLHF.

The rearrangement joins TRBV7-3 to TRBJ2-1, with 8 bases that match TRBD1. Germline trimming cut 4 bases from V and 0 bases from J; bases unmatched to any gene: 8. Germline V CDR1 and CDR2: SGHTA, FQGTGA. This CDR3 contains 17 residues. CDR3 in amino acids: CASSSGTGMSSYNEQFF. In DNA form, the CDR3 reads TGTGCCAGCAGCTCCGGGACAGGCATGAGCTCCTACAATGAGCAGTTCTTC.

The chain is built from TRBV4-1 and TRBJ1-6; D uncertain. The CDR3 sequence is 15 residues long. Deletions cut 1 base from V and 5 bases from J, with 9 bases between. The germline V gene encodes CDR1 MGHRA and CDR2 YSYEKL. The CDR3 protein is CASSQGGADNSPLHF. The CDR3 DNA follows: TGCGCCAGCAGCCAAGGAGGTGCGGATAATTCACCCCTCCACTTT.

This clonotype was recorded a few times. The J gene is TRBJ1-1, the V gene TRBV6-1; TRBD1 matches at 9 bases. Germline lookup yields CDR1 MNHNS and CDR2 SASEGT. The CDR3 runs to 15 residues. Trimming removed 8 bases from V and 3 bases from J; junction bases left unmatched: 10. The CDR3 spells CASRIQGAAHTEAFF. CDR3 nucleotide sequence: TGTGCCAGCCGGATACAGGGGGCAGCCCACACTGAAGCTTTCTTT.

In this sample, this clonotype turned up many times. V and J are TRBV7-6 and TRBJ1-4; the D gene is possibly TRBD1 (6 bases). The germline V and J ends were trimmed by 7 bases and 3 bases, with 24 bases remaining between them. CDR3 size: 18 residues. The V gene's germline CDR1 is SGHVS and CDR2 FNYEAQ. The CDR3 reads CASTLRLTGRIANEKLFF. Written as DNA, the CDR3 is TGTGCCAGCACCCTTAGGCTAACAGGGAGGATAGCTAATGAAAAACTGTTTTTT.

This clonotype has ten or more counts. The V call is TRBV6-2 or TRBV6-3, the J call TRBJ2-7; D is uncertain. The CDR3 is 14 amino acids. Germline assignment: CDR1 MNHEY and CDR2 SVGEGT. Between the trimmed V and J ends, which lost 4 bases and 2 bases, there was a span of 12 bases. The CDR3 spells CASSSVIPPYEQYF. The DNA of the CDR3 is TGTGCCAGCAGTTCGGTGATCCCCCCCTACGAGCAGTACTTC.

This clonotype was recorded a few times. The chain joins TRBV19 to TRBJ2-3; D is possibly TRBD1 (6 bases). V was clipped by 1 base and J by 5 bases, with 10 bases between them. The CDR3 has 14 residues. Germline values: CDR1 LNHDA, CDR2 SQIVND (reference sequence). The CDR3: CASSIVGQLDTQYF. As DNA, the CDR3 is TGTGCCAGTAGTATAGTCGGACAGTTAGATACGCAGTATTTT.

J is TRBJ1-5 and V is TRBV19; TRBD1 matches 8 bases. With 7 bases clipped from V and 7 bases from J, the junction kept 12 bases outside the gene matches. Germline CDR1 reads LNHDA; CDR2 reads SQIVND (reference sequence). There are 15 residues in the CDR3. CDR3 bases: TGTGCCAGTACGCCACGACAGGGGTATAACCAGCCCCAGCATTTT. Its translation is CASTPRQGYNQPQHF.

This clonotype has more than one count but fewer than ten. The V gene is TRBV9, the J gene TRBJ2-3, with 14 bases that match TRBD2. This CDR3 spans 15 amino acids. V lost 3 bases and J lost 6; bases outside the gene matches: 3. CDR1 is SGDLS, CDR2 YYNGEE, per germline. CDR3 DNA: TGTGCCAGCAGCGGGACTAGCGGGGGGATGGATACGCAGTATTTT. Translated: CASSGTSGGMDTQYF.

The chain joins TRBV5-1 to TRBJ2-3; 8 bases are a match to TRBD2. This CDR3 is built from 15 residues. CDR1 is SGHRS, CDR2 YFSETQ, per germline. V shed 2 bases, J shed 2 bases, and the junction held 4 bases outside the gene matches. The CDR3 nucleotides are TGCGCCAGCAGCTTATCAGCGGGGGCCACAGATACGCAGTATTTT. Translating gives CASSLSAGATDTQYF.

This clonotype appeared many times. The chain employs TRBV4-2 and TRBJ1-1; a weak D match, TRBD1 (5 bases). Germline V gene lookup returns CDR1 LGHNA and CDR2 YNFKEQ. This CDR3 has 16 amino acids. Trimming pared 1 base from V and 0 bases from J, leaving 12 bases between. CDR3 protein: CASSQGGKGMNTEAFF. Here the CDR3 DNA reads TGTGCCAGCAGCCAAGGGGGGAAGGGCATGAACACTGAAGCTTTCTTT.

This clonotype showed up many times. The CDR3 DNA is TGTGCCAGCAGCGAACAGGTGGATACGCAGTATTTT. It is translated as CASSEQVDTQYF. The chain is built from TRBV5-6 and TRBJ2-3; perhaps TRBD1 as D (5 bases). CDR3 length: 12 amino acids. CDR1 and CDR2 from the germline V gene are SGHDT and YYEEEE. V was clipped by 4 bases and J by 6 bases, with 9 bases between them.

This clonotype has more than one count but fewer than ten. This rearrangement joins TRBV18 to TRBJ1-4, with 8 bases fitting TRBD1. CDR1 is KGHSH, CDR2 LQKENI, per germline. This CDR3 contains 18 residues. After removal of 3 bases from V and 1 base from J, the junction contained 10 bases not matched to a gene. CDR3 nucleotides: TGTGCCAGCTCACCGCGATCATCGGGGACAGGAACTAATGAAAAACTGTTTTTT. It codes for CASSPRSSGTGTNEKLFF. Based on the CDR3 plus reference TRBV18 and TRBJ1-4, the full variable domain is NAGVMQNPRHLVRRRGQEARLRCSPMKGHSHVYWYRQLPEEGLKFMVYLQKENIIDESGMPKERFSAEFPKEGPSILRIQQVVRGDSAAYFCASSPRSSGTGTNEKLFFGSGTQLSVL.

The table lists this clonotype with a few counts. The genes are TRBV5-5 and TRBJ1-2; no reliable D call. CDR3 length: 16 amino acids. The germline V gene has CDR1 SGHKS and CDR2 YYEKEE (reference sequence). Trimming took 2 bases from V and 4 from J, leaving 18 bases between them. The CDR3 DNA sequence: TGTGCCAGCAGCTTATCTGACAAGGGTTCGGCCTATGGCTACACCTTC. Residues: CASSLSDKGSAYGYTF.

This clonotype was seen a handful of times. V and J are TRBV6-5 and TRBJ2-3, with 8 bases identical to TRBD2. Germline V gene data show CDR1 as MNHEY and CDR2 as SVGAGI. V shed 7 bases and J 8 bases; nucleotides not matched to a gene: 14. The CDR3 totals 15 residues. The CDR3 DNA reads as TGTGCCAGCACCCAGTATAGAGCGGGGGCAATTACGCAGTATTTT. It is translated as CASTQYRAGAITQYF.

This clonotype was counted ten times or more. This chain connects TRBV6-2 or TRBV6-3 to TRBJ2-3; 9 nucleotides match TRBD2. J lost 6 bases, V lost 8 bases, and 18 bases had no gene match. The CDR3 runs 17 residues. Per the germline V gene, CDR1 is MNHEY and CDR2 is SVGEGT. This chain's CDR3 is CASVPEKRGAPRDTQYF. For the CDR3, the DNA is TGTGCCAGCGTCCCAGAGAAGCGGGGGGCACCGAGGGATACGCAGTATTTT.

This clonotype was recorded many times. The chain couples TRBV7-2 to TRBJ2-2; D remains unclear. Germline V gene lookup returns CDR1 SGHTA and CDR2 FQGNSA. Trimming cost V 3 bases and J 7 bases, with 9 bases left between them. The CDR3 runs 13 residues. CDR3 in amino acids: CASSFVRNGELFF. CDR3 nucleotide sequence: TGTGCCAGCAGCTTTGTGCGGAACGGGGAGCTGTTTTTT.

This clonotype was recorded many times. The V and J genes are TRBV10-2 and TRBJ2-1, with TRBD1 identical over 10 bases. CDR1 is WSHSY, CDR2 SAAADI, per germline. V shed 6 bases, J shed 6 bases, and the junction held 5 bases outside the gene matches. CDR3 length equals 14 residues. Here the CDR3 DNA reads TGCGCCAGCAGCCCCGGGACAGGGGCCAATGAGCAGTTCTTC. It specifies CASSPGTGANEQFF.

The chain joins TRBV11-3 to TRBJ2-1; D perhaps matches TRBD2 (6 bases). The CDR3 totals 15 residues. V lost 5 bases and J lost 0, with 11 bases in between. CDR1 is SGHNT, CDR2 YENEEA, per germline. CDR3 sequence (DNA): TGTGCCAGCAGCGAGGACGGGAGCTCCTACAATGAGCAGTTCTTC. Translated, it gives CASSEDGSSYNEQFF.

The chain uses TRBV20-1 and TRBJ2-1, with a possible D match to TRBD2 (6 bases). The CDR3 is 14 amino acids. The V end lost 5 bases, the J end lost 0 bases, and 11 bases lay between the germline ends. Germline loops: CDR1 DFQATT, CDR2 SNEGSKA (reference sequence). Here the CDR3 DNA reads TGCAGTGCTCGTCTAGCGAGCTCCTACAATGAGCAGTTCTTC. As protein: CSARLASSYNEQFF.

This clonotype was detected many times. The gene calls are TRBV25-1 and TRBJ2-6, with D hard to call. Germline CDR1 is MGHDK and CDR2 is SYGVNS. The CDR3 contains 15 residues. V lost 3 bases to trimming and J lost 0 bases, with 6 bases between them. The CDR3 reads CASSDPGSGANVLTF. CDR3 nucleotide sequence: TGTGCCAGCAGTGATCCGGGCTCTGGGGCCAACGTCCTGACTTTC.

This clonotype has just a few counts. DNA of the CDR3: TGCGCCAGCAGCTTGGGATCCAGCGGGGTCACAGATACGCAGTATTTT. It is translated as CASSLGSSGVTDTQYF. This chain connects TRBV5-1 to TRBJ2-3; TRBD2 aligns across 7 bases. Germline assignment: CDR1 SGHRS and CDR2 YFSETQ. This CDR3 contains 16 residues. Germline trimming cut 0 bases from V and 2 bases from J; bases unmatched to any gene: 6.

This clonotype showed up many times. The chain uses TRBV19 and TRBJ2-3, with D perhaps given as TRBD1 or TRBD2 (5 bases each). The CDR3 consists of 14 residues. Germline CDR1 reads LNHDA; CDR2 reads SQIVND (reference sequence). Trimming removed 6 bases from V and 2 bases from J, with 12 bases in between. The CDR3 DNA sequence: TGTGCCAGTAGCCCATCCGGGGCCACAGATACGCAGTATTTT. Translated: CASSPSGATDTQYF.

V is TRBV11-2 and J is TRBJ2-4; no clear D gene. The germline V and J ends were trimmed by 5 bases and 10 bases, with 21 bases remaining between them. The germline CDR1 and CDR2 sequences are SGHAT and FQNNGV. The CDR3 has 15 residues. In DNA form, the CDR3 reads TGTGCCAGCAGCCCCTCCCGAGATAGAATGGGGATTCAGTACTTC. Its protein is CASSPSRDRMGIQYF.